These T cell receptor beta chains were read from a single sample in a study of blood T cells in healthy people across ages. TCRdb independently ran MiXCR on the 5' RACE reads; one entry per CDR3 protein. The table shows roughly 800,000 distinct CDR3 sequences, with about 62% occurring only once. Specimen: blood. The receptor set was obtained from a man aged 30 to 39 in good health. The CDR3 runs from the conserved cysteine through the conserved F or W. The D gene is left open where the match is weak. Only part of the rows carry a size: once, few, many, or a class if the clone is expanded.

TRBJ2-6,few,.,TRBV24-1,TGTGCCACCAGTGATTTCGGTGGGGCCAACGTCCTGACTTTC,CATSDFGGANVLTF
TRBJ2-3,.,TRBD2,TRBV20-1,TGCAGTGCCCGAGCGGGAGGGCCAGGAGATACGCAGTATTTT,CSARAGGPGDTQYF
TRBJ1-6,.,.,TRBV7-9,TGTGCCAGCAGCCGAGATAATTCACCCCTCCACTTT,CASSRDNSPLHF
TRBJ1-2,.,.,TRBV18,TGTGCCAGTTCACCCGGGGGGAGACCTATCTATGGCTACACCTTC,CASSPGGRPIYGYTF
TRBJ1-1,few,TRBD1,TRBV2,TGTGCCAGCAGGGGACAGGGGAACACTGAAGCTTTCTTT,CASRGQGNTEAFF
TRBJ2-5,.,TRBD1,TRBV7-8,TGTGCCAGCAGCCTGGTTCCAGGGGGCGAGACCCAGTACTTC,CASSLVPGGETQYF
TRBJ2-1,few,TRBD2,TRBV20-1,TGCAGTGCTGGACTAGCGGGGGGGTCCAATGAGCAGTTCTTC,CSAGLAGGSNEQFF
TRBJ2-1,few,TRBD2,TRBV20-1,TGCAGTGCTAGAGGGGATACTAGCGGGGACAATGAGCAGTTCTTC,CSARGDTSGDNEQFF
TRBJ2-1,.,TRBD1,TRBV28,TGTGCCAGCAGTCTTACTCCCGGGACAGGGGGTTTTGGTGAGCAGTTCTTC,CASSLTPGTGGFGEQFF
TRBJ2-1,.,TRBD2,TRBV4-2,TGTGCCAGCAGCCAACCTGGACTAGCGGGGGTTCGAATAGGCTACAATGAGCAGTTCTTC,CASSQPGLAGVRIGYNEQFF
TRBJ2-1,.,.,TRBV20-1,TGCAGTGCTAGGCGGGCAGAAATCAATGAGCAGTTCTTC,CSARRAEINEQFF
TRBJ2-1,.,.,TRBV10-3,TGTGCCATCAGCACAGATGGTAATGAGCAGTTCTTC,CAISTDGNEQFF
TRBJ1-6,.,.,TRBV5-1,TGCGCCAGCAGCAAGGGAGGGACGAATAATTCACCCCTCCACTTT,CASSKGGTNNSPLHF